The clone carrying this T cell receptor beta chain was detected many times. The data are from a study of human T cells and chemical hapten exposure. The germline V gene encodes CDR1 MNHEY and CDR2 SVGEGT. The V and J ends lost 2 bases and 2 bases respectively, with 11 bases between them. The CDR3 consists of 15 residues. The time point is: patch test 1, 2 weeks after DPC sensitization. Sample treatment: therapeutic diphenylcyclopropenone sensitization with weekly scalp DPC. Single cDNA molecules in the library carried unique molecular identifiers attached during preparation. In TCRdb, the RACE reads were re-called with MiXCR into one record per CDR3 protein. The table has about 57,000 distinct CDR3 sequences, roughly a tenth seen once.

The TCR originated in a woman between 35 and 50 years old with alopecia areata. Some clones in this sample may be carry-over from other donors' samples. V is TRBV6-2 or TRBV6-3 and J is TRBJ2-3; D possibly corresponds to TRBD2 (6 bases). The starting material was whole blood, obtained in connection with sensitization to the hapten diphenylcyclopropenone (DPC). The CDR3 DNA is TGTGCCAGCAGTTACGTCGGCGGGGACACAGATACGCAGTATTTT. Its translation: CASSYVGGDTDTQYF.